These T cell receptor beta chains were read from a single sample in a study of cytomegalovirus exposure and HLA in healthy donors. The protocol was immunoSEQ multiplex PCR, while the TCRdb copy is restricted to in-frame clones and leaves out a portion. The sample has about 160,000 clones; more than 75% are singletons. The specimen was PBMCs. Receptor source: a male donor in good health and CMV-seronegative. The CDR3 runs from the conserved cysteine through the conserved F or W. The order of the fields is J gene, D gene, clone size, V gene, CDR3 protein, CDR3 DNA. D genes are given only for firm matches. Clone size is stated in some rows and not others, as once, few, many or a class when expanded.

>TRBJ2-1|TRBD2|-|TRBV4-1
CASSAGTSGVNEQFF
TGCGCCAGCAGCGCTGGGACTAGCGGGGTAAATGAGCAGTTCTTC
>TRBJ1-5|TRBD1|-|TRBV27
CASSLDRVGAQHF
TGTGCCAGCAGTCTGGACAGGGTAGGGGCCCAGCATTTT
>TRBJ2-1|-|-|TRBV7-2
CASSLGQVRVNEQFF
TGTGCCAGCAGCTTAGGACAGGTGCGGGTGAATGAGCAGTTCTTC
>TRBJ2-3|-|-|TRBV19
CASKDGQRVDTDTQYF
TGTGCCAGTAAAGACGGACAGCGAGTGGACACAGATACGCAGTATTTT
>TRBJ2-5|-|-|TRBV7-8
CASSLPQGGRETQYF
TGTGCCAGCAGCTTACCCCAAGGAGGGCGAGAGACCCAGTACTTC
>TRBJ2-1|TRBD2|-|TRBV6-5
CASRLAGGFYNEQFF
TGTGCCAGCAGACTAGCGGGAGGCTTCTACAATGAGCAGTTCTTC
>TRBJ1-5|-|-|TRBV5-1
CASSLGPGSNQPQHF
TGCGCCAGCAGCTTGGGTCCGGGAAGCAATCAGCCCCAGCATTTT
>TRBJ2-7|TRBD2|few|TRBV4-3
CASSQGPGASGSYEQYF
TGCGCCAGCAGCCAAGGCCCCGGTGCTAGCGGATCATACGAGCAGTACTTC
>TRBJ2-1|TRBD2|-|TRBV19
CASSIAGGTDNEQFF
TGTGCCAGTAGTATAGCGGGGGGGACTGACAATGAGCAGTTCTTC
>TRBJ1-6|TRBD1|-|TRBV4-1
CASSQEPGQGGLGPLHF
TGCGCCAGCAGCCAAGAGCCGGGACAGGGGGGACTGGGTCCCCTCCACTTT
>TRBJ2-7|TRBD2|few|TRBV5-6
CASSLGLAGDEQYF
TGTGCCAGCAGCTTGGGCCTAGCGGGAGACGAGCAGTACTTC
>TRBJ1-1|TRBD1|-|TRBV7-2
CASSLRDRNTEAFF
TGTGCCAGCAGCTTGAGGGACAGGAACACTGAAGCTTTCTTT
>TRBJ2-7|TRBD1|-|TRBV18
CASSRAGGEQYF
TGTGCCAGCTCACGGGCAGGGGGCGAGCAGTACTTC
>TRBJ2-3|-|-|TRBV9
CASSSTGGTQYF
TGTGCCAGCAGCTCAACAGGCGGTACGCAGTATTTT
>TRBJ2-1|TRBD1|-|TRBV5-1
CASSPQGATLNEQFF
TGCGCCAGCAGCCCCCAGGGGGCGACTTTAAATGAGCAGTTCTTC
>TRBJ1-1|-|-|TRBV5-1
CASSLAGIGMNTEAFF
TGCGCCAGCAGCTTGGCCGGGATCGGCATGAACACTGAAGCTTTCTTT
>TRBJ2-7|-|once|TRBV30
CAWSVSSYEQYF
TGTGCCTGGAGTGTCTCCTCCTACGAGCAGTACTTC
>TRBJ1-1|-|-|TRBV29-1
CSVSPDSANTEAFF
TGCAGCGTTTCCCCGGACAGCGCAAACACTGAAGCTTTCTTT
>TRBJ1-1|TRBD1|-|TRBV5-1
CASTGTGAMNTEAFF
TGCGCCAGCACAGGGACAGGGGCCATGAACACTGAAGCTTTCTTT
>TRBJ1-2|TRBD1|-|TRBV6-5
CASRDRIYGYTF
TGTGCCAGCAGGGACAGGATCTATGGCTACACCTTC
>TRBJ2-5|TRBD2|-|TRBV4-1
CASSQDRESSGEETQYF
TGCGCCAGCAGCCAAGATAGGGAGTCTAGCGGTGAAGAGACCCAGTACTTC
>TRBJ2-7|-|few|TRBV28
CASSGSGISSYEQYF
TGTGCCAGCAGTGGATCAGGTATTAGCTCCTACGAGCAGTACTTC
>TRBJ2-2|-|-|TRBV13
CASSLAQTNTGELFF
TGTGCCAGCAGCTTAGCACAGACGAACACCGGGGAGCTGTTTTTT
>TRBJ2-5|TRBD2|-|TRBV4-3
CASSQDRLAGAETQYF
TGCGCCAGCAGCCAAGATCGGCTAGCGGGCGCAGAGACCCAGTACTTC
>TRBJ1-1|TRBD1|-|TRBV7-2
CASSISRDSRTEAFF
TGTGCCAGCAGCATTTCCCGGGACAGTCGCACTGAAGCTTTCTTT
>TRBJ2-4|TRBD1|-|TRBV4-1
CASSQPRQGRAKNIQYF
TGCGCCAGCAGCCAACCCCGACAGGGGAGAGCCAAAAACATTCAGTACTTC
>TRBJ2-1|-|-|TRBV6-6
CASSHLTSNEQFF
TGTGCCAGCAGTCATTTGACTAGCAATGAGCAGTTCTTC
>TRBJ1-2|TRBD1|-|TRBV6-6
CASNDRGRLNGYTF
TGTGCCAGCAATGACAGGGGGCGCCTGAATGGCTACACCTTC
>TRBJ2-3|-|-|TRBV20-1
CARVSTDTQYF
TGCGCCAGGGTGAGCACAGATACGCAGTATTTT
>TRBJ2-7|-|-|TRBV5-1
CASSVQALSYEQYF
TGCGCCAGCAGCGTACAGGCCCTTTCCTACGAGCAGTACTTC
>TRBJ2-7|-|-|TRBV6-5
CASRRGGRNEQYF
TGTGCCAGCAGGAGGGGGGGACGTAACGAGCAGTACTTC
>TRBJ2-7|TRBD2|-|TRBV7-6
CASSLESGDSYEQYF
TGTGCCAGCAGCTTAGAGAGCGGGGATTCCTACGAGCAGTACTTC
>TRBJ2-5|TRBD1|-|TRBV5-1
CASSPGQGAQTQYF
TGCGCCAGCAGCCCCGGACAGGGGGCGCAGACCCAGTACTTC
>TRBJ2-1|-|once|TRBV4-3
CASSQDLDSSYNEQFF
TGCGCCAGCAGCCAAGATCTGGACTCGTCCTACAATGAGCAGTTCTTC
>TRBJ1-1|-|-|TRBV9
CASSVAGQGSEAFF
TGTGCCAGCAGCGTAGCAGGTCAGGGGTCTGAAGCTTTCTTT
>TRBJ1-5|TRBD1|-|TRBV6-1
CASSTGQTNQPQHF
TGTGCCAGCAGTACGGGACAGACAAATCAGCCCCAGCATTTT
>TRBJ1-2|TRBD1|-|TRBV29-1
CSVELDRGHGYTF
TGCAGCGTTGAACTCGACAGGGGGCATGGCTACACCTTC
>TRBJ2-1|TRBD2|-|TRBV6-4
CASSASGGVVNEQFF
TGTGCCAGCAGTGCCAGCGGGGGGGTAGTTAATGAGCAGTTCTTC
>TRBJ2-7|-|-|TRBV2
CASSSGSYEQYF
TGTGCCAGCAGTTCAGGCTCCTACGAGCAGTACTTC
>TRBJ2-3|-|few|TRBV20-1
CSVEFDTQYF
TGCAGTGTAGAGTTCGATACGCAGTATTTT
>TRBJ1-2|TRBD1|-|TRBV2
CASSEKDRVYGYTF
TGTGCCAGCAGTGAAAAGGACAGGGTCTATGGCTACACCTTC